A single sample gave rise to the 24 T cell receptor beta chains below, sequenced in a study of blood T cell repertoires in COVID-19. The table came from immunoSEQ multiplex PCR; TCRdb's copy has only in-frame clones and leaves some out. The table records about 240,000 clones, roughly nine tenths of them present only once. Sequences were obtained from peripheral blood. The receptor set was obtained from a man aged 55 to 69 with acute or convalescent COVID-19.

This chain links TRBV5-1 with TRBJ1-2, with TRBD1 matching over 7 bases. The CDR3 length is 14 residues. J was trimmed by 2 bases and V by 3 bases; bases with no gene match: 4. Germline V gene data show CDR1 as SGHRS and CDR2 as YFSETQ. The DNA of the CDR3 is TGCGCCAGCAGCTCGACGACAGGGAACTATGGCTACACCTTC. It is translated as CASSSTTGNYGYTF.

This clone has just one count. The rearrangement joins TRBV30 to TRBJ2-7; 10 nucleotides agree with TRBD1. Per germline, CDR1 GTSNPN and CDR2 SVGIG (reference sequence). V lost 3 bases and J lost 2; bases outside the gene matches: 4. The CDR3 has 14 amino acids. As DNA, the CDR3 is TGTGCCTGGAGCGCTGGGACAGGGGCCTACGAGCAGTACTTC. Translation: CAWSAGTGAYEQYF. Complete variable domain (other parts from reference TRBV30 and TRBJ2-7): SQTIHQWPATLVQPVGSPLSLECTVEGTSNPNLYWYRQAAGRGLQLLFYSVGIGQISSEVPQNLSASRPQDRQFILSSKKLLLSDSGFYLCAWSAGTGAYEQYFGPGTRLTVT.

V and J are TRBV7-2 and TRBJ1-4; TRBD1 matches 10 bases. Germline V gene lookup returns CDR1 SGHTA and CDR2 FQGNSA. J was trimmed by 7 bases and V by 5 bases; bases with no gene match: 7. The CDR3 covers 15 residues. The CDR3 sequence is CASSPWTGGREKLFF. CDR3 coding DNA: TGTGCCAGCAGCCCGTGGACAGGGGGGCGTGAAAAACTGTTTTTT.

The genes are TRBV18 and TRBJ2-7, with unresolved D. In germline, CDR1 is KGHSH, CDR2 LQKENI. The V and J ends lost 1 base and 2 bases respectively, with 6 bases between them. The CDR3 length is 13 residues. The CDR3 bases are TGTGCCAGCTCACCACGACGGGCCTACGAGCAGTACTTC. This codes for CASSPRRAYEQYF.

V and J are TRBV12-3 or TRBV12-4 and TRBJ1-1, with no clear D. Trimming pared 0 bases from V and 10 bases from J, leaving 9 bases between. The CDR3 is 12 residues long. The CDR3 nucleotides read TGTGCCAGCAGTTTAGCTTCGAGGGCAGCTTTCTTT. Translating it yields CASSLASRAAFF.

The genes are TRBV7-9 and TRBJ1-2; 10 bases align to TRBD1. J gave up 5 bases and V 5 bases, and 8 bases lay outside the gene matches. The CDR3 totals 15 residues. Germline V gives CDR1 SEHNR, CDR2 FQNEAQ (reference sequence). CDR3 amino acids: CASSPRQGAYYGYTF. The CDR3, as DNA: TGTGCCAGCAGCCCGAGACAGGGGGCCTATTATGGCTACACCTTC.

The chain joins TRBV7-2 to TRBJ2-2; 15 bases line up with TRBD2. This CDR3 region has 18 residues. V dropped 5 bases and J dropped 0; count of bases not matched to a gene: 4. Germline V lookup: CDR1 SGHTA, CDR2 FQGNSA. CDR3 bases: TGTGCCAGCAGCCCAGGGACTAGCGGGAGGCCGAACACCGGGGAGCTGTTTTTT. This gives the protein CASSPGTSGRPNTGELFF.

The V call is TRBV5-1, the J call TRBJ1-1; 8 positions match TRBD1. The CDR3 contains 17 residues. With 3 bases clipped from V and 0 bases from J, the junction kept 10 bases outside the gene matches. Germline V gives CDR1 SGHRS, CDR2 YFSETQ. The CDR3 region is CASSWGTGARMNTEAFF. In DNA form, the CDR3 reads TGCGCCAGCAGCTGGGGGACAGGTGCGAGGATGAACACTGAAGCTTTCTTT.

This chain links TRBV5-1 with TRBJ1-3, with TRBD1 matching 9 bases. The junction had 6 bases not matched to a gene; V was cut back by 1 base and J by 4 bases. The CDR3 loop spans 16 amino acids. Germline V gene sequence: CDR1 SGHRS, CDR2 YFSETQ. This CDR3 reads CASSLRAGTGGNTIYF. The DNA of the CDR3 is TGCGCCAGCAGCTTGAGGGCCGGGACAGGGGGAAACACCATATATTTT.

The CDR3, as DNA: TGTGCCAGCAGATCGACAGGGGACCCCTATGGCTACACCTTC. Translated: CASRSTGDPYGYTF. This chain links TRBV28 with TRBJ1-2; TRBD1 matches 8 bases. Trimming removed 6 bases from V and 4 bases from J; junction bases left unmatched: 7. The germline V gene has CDR1 MDHEN and CDR2 SYDVKM. The CDR3 consists of 14 residues.

J is TRBJ2-2 and V is TRBV7-2; TRBD2 matches at 7 bases. This CDR3 comprises 15 residues. CDR1 is SGHTA, CDR2 FQGNSA, per germline. The V gene end was trimmed by 5 bases and the J gene end by 4 bases; junction bases not matched to a gene: 7. The CDR3 DNA reads as TGTGCCAGCAGCCCCCAAGCGGGACTCACCGGGGAGCTGTTTTTT. Translating gives CASSPQAGLTGELFF.

This clone was recorded once. CDR3 in amino acids: CASTKGQQTPGELFF. DNA for the CDR3: TGTGCCAGCACCAAGGGGCAGCAGACCCCCGGGGAGCTGTTTTTT. The chain employs TRBV28 and TRBJ2-2, with a weak D call TRBD1 (5 bases). CDR3 size: 15 residues. CDR1 MDHEN and CDR2 SYDVKM come from the germline V gene. V dropped 7 bases and J dropped 6 bases, with 18 bases sitting between them.

CDR3: CASSRTDSIVYNEQFF. The DNA of the CDR3 is TGCGCCAGCAGCCGCACAGACAGTATCGTTTACAATGAGCAGTTCTTC. V and J are TRBV5-1 and TRBJ2-1; D possibly corresponds to TRBD1 (5 bases). V lost 4 bases and J lost 4, with 18 bases in between. Germline V gene sequence: CDR1 SGHRS, CDR2 YFSETQ. The CDR3 totals 16 residues.

The rearrangement uses TRBV9 and TRBJ2-7; D is perhaps TRBD2 (5 bases). The germline gives CDR1 SGDLS, CDR2 YYNGEE. The CDR3 extends over 15 amino acids. Trimming removed 1 base at V and 0 bases at J, with 11 bases between. DNA for the CDR3: TGTGCCAGCAGCGTAAGTGGGAGCGCCTCCTACGAGCAGTACTTC. This codes for CASSVSGSASYEQYF.

The chain carries TRBV7-3 and TRBJ2-3, with TRBD2 matching over 16 bases. The CDR3 consists of 19 residues. The germline V gene has CDR1 SGHTA and CDR2 FQGTGA. Unmatched junction bases numbered 8, after V lost 5 bases and J lost 0 bases. DNA for the CDR3: TGTGCCAGCAGCCTTTCCGGGACTAGCGGGAGGGTGAGCACAGATACGCAGTATTTT. Translation gives CASSLSGTSGRVSTDTQYF.

This rearrangement joins TRBV11-2 to TRBJ1-4; perhaps TRBD1 as D (6 bases). Trimming shortened V by 0 bases and J by 8 bases, and 13 bases separated the two germline ends. This CDR3 region has 15 residues. Per germline, CDR1 SGHAT and CDR2 FQNNGV. The CDR3 spells CASSLERGGQEKLFF. The CDR3 region has the DNA TGTGCCAGCAGCTTAGAAAGGGGGGGCCAGGAAAAACTGTTTTTT.

CDR3 sequence reads: CASSQDGSRPQHF. The CDR3 nucleotides are TGTGCCAGCAGCCAAGACGGGAGTCGGCCCCAGCATTTT. The V gene is TRBV3-1 (or the pseudogene TRBV3-2), the J gene TRBJ1-5; D uncertain. V was clipped by 0 bases and J by 9 bases, with 9 bases between them. Germline V gene data show CDR1 as LGHDT and CDR2 as YNNKEL (reference sequence). The CDR3 covers 13 residues.

This rearrangement joins TRBV30 to TRBJ2-7; perhaps TRBD2 as D (7 bases). The germline V gene has CDR1 GTSNPN and CDR2 SVGIG (reference sequence). The CDR3 runs to 12 residues. Trimming cost V 2 bases and J 7 bases, with 12 bases left between them. The CDR3 sequence is CAWSSGRGEQYF. CDR3 bases: TGTGCCTGGAGTTCGGGGAGGGGGGAGCAGTACTTC.

The genes are TRBV12-5 and TRBJ2-1; 7 nucleotides align to TRBD2. The CDR3 has 12 amino acids. Germline V gives CDR1 LGHNT, CDR2 FRNRAP. V trimming: 0 bases; J trimming: 14 bases; junction bases outside the gene matches: 4. The CDR3 DNA is TGTGCTAGTGGTTTGGTACGCGGGAGAAAGTTCTTC. Amino acids: CASGLVRGRKFF.

The chain recombines TRBV6-5 with TRBJ2-3; D is perhaps TRBD1 (6 bases). The germline V gene encodes CDR1 MNHEY and CDR2 SVGAGI. CDR3 length: 15 residues. V was trimmed by 4 bases and J by 4 bases, leaving 15 bases between them. As DNA, the CDR3 is TGTGCCAGCAGTTCCTCCGGGACACAATCAGATACGCAGTATTTT. This gives the protein CASSSSGTQSDTQYF.

The chain recombines TRBV30 with TRBJ1-1, with 8 bases matching TRBD1. There are 14 residues in the CDR3. V shed 3 bases and J 4 bases; nucleotides not matched to a gene: 7. Germline V gene lookup returns CDR1 GTSNPN and CDR2 SVGIG (reference sequence). The CDR3 bases are TGTGCCTGGAGGTCAGGACAGGGAGCCACTGAAGCTTTCTTT. Its translation: CAWRSGQGATEAFF.

The chain recombines TRBV11-3 with TRBJ2-7, with TRBD1 matching 11 bases. The CDR3 is 15 residues long. V lost 6 bases, J lost 3 bases, and 7 bases stayed unmatched. The germline CDR1 and CDR2 sequences are SGHNT and YENEEA. The CDR3 DNA reads as TGTGCCAGCAGGCGGGGGGACAGGGGGAACTACGAGCAGTACTTC. Translation: CASRRGDRGNYEQYF.

The chain recombines TRBV5-8 with TRBJ1-1, with 9 positions matching TRBD1. This CDR3 has 17 amino acids. Trimming at V came to 4 bases and at J to 0 bases, leaving 10 bases not matched to a gene. The germline V gene encodes CDR1 SGHTS and CDR2 YDEGEE. CDR3 coding DNA: TGTGCCAGCAGCCTCGACAGGGGGGGCAACATGAACACTGAAGCTTTCTTT. This encodes CASSLDRGGNMNTEAFF. Using reference TRBV5-8 and TRBJ1-1 for the parts outside the CDR3, the full variable domain is EAGVTQSPTHLIKTRGQQATLRCSPISGHTSVYWYQQALGLGLQFLLWYDEGEERNRGNFPPRFSGRQFPNYSSELNVNALELEDSALYLCASSLDRGGNMNTEAFFGQGTRLTVV.

This sequence joins TRBV3-1 (or the pseudogene TRBV3-2) and TRBJ2-2; D remains unclear. Germline V gene sequence: CDR1 LGHDT, CDR2 YNNKEL (reference sequence). Trimming cost V 4 bases and J 2 bases, with 11 bases left between them. CDR3 length: 15 residues. The CDR3 nucleotides read TGTGCCAGCAGCCTAAGTACTACCAACACCGGGGAGCTGTTTTTT. As protein: CASSLSTTNTGELFF.